This T cell receptor (beta chain) stems from a study of blood T cells in healthy people across ages (dated by TCRdb to about 2015). A note on the overall study: Template switching captured roughly one uniquely barcoded TCR beta cDNA molecule per two T cells in model experiments. Using deep sequencing normalized with unique cDNA molecular identifiers, the study measured how TCR beta repertoire diversity changes with age. The donors were split into four age groups: young (average 16 years), middle-aged (about 40), aged (over 55) and long-lived (roughly 77). To avoid experimental bias, donors of different ages were distributed randomly across sequencing lanes. The study analyzed two additional independent replicas of 1 million unique cDNA reads from the same blood draw for two donors, one aged 18 to 29 and one aged 80 or older. Findings and caveats that apply to the study as a whole: As age increased, observed TCR beta diversity per million T cells dropped in a roughly linear way, and a significant reduction was already evident by age 40. Because donor CMV infection status was unknown, age-related changes in expanded clonotypes were potentially confounded. The percentage of naive T cells measured by flow cytometry correlated strongly with observed TCR beta diversity. Compared with the aged group, the long-lived group had more naive CD4+ T cells, fewer expanded clones and increased TCR diversity, a pattern suggesting age selection. Estimates of total diversity based on one million sequenced T cells were considered lower bounds and underestimates. Conclusive comparison of naive and antigen-experienced compartments was prevented by the profiling of bulk unsorted PBMCs.

As regards this clonotype: Its target antigen remains unknown. The record has no base qualities; no much larger clone is one base away.

Donors were approximately 42 systemically healthy Caucasian individuals from Russia aged about 6 to 100 years. Each donor gave about 9.7 milliliters of peripheral blood, drawn into EDTA-treated Vacutainer tubes. Ficoll-Paque density-gradient centrifugation was used to isolate PBMCs, with at least 7 million per sample. Total RNA, at least 5 micrograms per sample, was extracted from PBMCs with Trizol reagent. Naive CD45RAhigh/CD27high T cell percentages were measured by flow cytometry on a PBMC aliquot from every donor. Library construction relied on 5' RACE. A second roughly 6 to 11 cycle PCR used a sample-barcoded 5' primer and a J-beta primer mix. A unique molecular identifier was introduced onto each TCR beta cDNA molecule by a template-switch 5' adaptor carrying 12 random nucleotides. Each sample yielded at least 2.5 million CDR3-containing paired-end reads. The Mint cDNA synthesis kit, primed by a TRBC-specific oligonucleotide, was used to synthesize first-strand cDNA from all RNA. Following uracil-DNA glycosylase treatment, a first 18-cycle PCR with universal primers M1SS and BC2_uni_R was performed on all cDNA. Regarding the original processing steps: For normalization, 1 million high-quality reads, each with a distinct molecular identifier, were randomly selected from each sample. Instead of being binned into consensus sequences, reads with shared molecular identifiers were discarded. MiTCR, with a Q25 quality threshold and the strictest error-elimination algorithm, was used for CDR3 identification, clonotype clustering and error correction. A nonparametric unseen species model using Euler transformation provided a lower-bound estimate of total TCR beta diversity. TCRdb cleaned the public reads at Q25 with fastp, built clones with MiXCR and kept in-frame beta chains. Rows with one shared CDR3 protein collapse into an entry with the most common genes and DNA. These V and J calls derive from TCRdb rather than the authors' analysis. The sample yields fewer than 2 million distinct CDR3 sequences; more than 35% were counted once. The top ten constitute 23% of the sample.

Looking up the germline V gene yields CDR1 SQVTM and CDR2 ANQGSEA. V loses 6 bases of germline sequence and J loses 6 bases, and the interval between the two ends is 19 bases. The CDR3, from cysteine to phenylalanine, totals 14 residues. CDR3 DNA only is kept here, 42 bases in frame from base 1. The TCR comes from a human donor in good health. Sequencing input: blood. In this chain, TRBV29-1 is recombined with TRBJ2-3, with TRBD2 as a weak D call on 7 bases. The CDR3 reads as follows: CSVGGYGGLDTQYF. The nucleotide sequence reads as follows: TGCAGCGTCGGGGGGTACGGGGGGCTGGATACGCAGTATTTT.